This T cell receptor beta chain appears in the sequencing data of a study of shared clonotypes between healthy human individuals. About the research overall: Researchers assigned three CD4 naive, three CD4 memory, two CD8 naive and one CD8 memory plate to each donor.

Overall study findings and caveats: Relative to clonotypes present in all four donors, those not shared had lower generation probabilities.

Sorted-subset replicate PCRs used around 0.2 ug DNA, about 30,000 T cell genomes. Only in-frame clones appear in the TCRdb table, and some are missing; sequencing was by immunoSEQ multiplex PCR. The repertoire holds about 700,000 clones, under 95% seen once, with roughly 22% in the top ten. CD45RO-negative cells were positively selected for CCR7, leaving out terminally differentiated effector memory CD45RA+ cells. As concerns this clone: Antigen specificity is unknown.

CDR1 is SGHVS and CDR2 is FNYEAQ in the germline V gene. This CDR3 region has 16 residues. V shed 5 bases and J 0 bases; nucleotides not matched to a gene: 4. The clonotype was recovered from a man aged 25 to 40 in good health. Sequencing was carried out using naive CD8+ T cells sorted from blood. This chain connects TRBV7-6 to TRBJ2-6, with 7 bases that match TRBD1. In DNA form, the CDR3 reads TGTGCCAGCAGCCCCGGGACAGCCTCTGGGGCCAACGTCCTGACTTTC. It encodes CASSPGTASGANVLTF.